Below, 28 T cell receptor beta chains from the same sample are listed, as sequenced in a study of blood T cell repertoires in COVID-19. Assay used: immunoSEQ multiplex PCR; TCRdb lists only in-frame clones, some missing. The data contain 180,000 or so clones, more than 75% of them seen just once; the ten biggest clones take up about 5%. The sequencing sample was made of peripheral blood. The source is a woman at least 80 years old with acute or convalescent COVID-19.

In its sample, this clone was seen once. This chain joins TRBV7-2 and TRBJ1-3; tentative D call: TRBD1 (5 bases). V dropped 5 bases and J dropped 3 bases, with 14 bases sitting between them. The CDR3 extends over 15 amino acids. CDR1 is SGHTA, CDR2 FQGNSA, per germline. The CDR3 reads CASSPQVGDGNTIYF. The CDR3 DNA reads as TGTGCCAGCAGCCCACAGGTTGGTGATGGAAACACCATATATTTT.

This chain uses TRBV7-2 with TRBJ2-1, with 9 bases fitting TRBD2. Trimming took 5 bases from V and 8 from J; bases not matched to a gene: 10. The CDR3 extends over 15 amino acids. Per germline, CDR1 SGHTA and CDR2 FQGNSA. DNA of the CDR3: TGTGCCAGCAGCGGGCCGGGACTAGCTTCTTATGAGCAGTTCTTC. Residues: CASSGPGLASYEQFF.

This clone was observed a few times. The rearrangement uses TRBV5-8 and TRBJ1-5; weak D call: TRBD1 (6 bases). V shed 0 bases and J shed 6 bases, with 10 bases lying between them. Germline CDR1 and CDR2: SGHTS and YDEGEE. The CDR3 sequence is 14 residues long. The DNA for the CDR3 is TGTGCCAGCAGCTTGGGCGGGGGCGGTCAGCCCCAGCATTTT. Its translation: CASSLGGGGQPQHF.

V gene TRBV7-2 combines with J gene TRBJ2-7, with 9 bases identical to TRBD2. The CDR3 length is 15 residues. The J segment lost 4 bases and the V segment lost 3 bases, leaving 7 bases of the junction unmatched. Per germline, CDR1 SGHTA and CDR2 FQGNSA. The CDR3 DNA reads TGTGCCAGCAGCTTGATGACTAGCGGAGGTTACGAGCAGTACTTC. Encoded protein: CASSLMTSGGYEQYF.

The J gene is TRBJ1-4, the V gene TRBV6-5, with D uncertain. Trimming pared 6 bases from V and 2 bases from J, leaving 10 bases between. The germline CDR1 and CDR2 sequences are MNHEY and SVGAGI. The CDR3 is 14 residues long. The CDR3 sequence: CASRPQNTNEKLFF. CDR3 coding DNA: TGTGCCAGCAGACCACAGAACACTAATGAAAAACTGTTTTTT.

V and J are TRBV18 and TRBJ1-5; tentative D call: TRBD1 (5 bases). The V end lost 6 bases, the J end lost 7 bases, and 19 bases lay between the germline ends. CDR1 is KGHSH and CDR2 is LQKENI in the germline V gene. The CDR3 is 15 amino acids. The CDR3, as DNA: TGTGCCAGCTCCCAGGGCAGGGAAGAAGGACAGCCCCAGCATTTT. Translated, it gives CASSQGREEGQPQHF.

The chain has TRBV19 and TRBJ1-1, with unresolved D. V was shortened by 5 bases and J by 2 bases, with 24 bases between the two germline ends. The germline CDR1 and CDR2 sequences are LNHDA and SQIVND (reference sequence). The length of the CDR3 is 18 residues. The CDR3: CASSYPPGISVFNTEAFF. The CDR3 bases are TGTGCCAGTAGTTACCCGCCCGGTATATCGGTATTCAACACTGAAGCTTTCTTT.

V and J are TRBV11-2 and TRBJ2-2; D not certain. In germline, CDR1 is SGHAT, CDR2 FQNNGV. This CDR3 comprises 16 residues. The V and J ends lost 2 bases and 3 bases respectively, with 13 bases between them. The CDR3 sequence: CASSLLLTAYTGELFF. CDR3 sequence (DNA): TGTGCCAGCAGCTTACTTCTCACAGCTTACACCGGGGAGCTGTTTTTT.

The chain is built from TRBV6-5 and TRBJ2-1; D is perhaps TRBD2 (7 bases). The germline V and J ends were trimmed by 8 bases and 4 bases, with 18 bases remaining between them. There are 15 residues in the CDR3. Germline assignment: CDR1 MNHEY and CDR2 SVGAGI. The CDR3, as DNA: TGTGCCAGCGTCCGACGGCGGGGGCCTTACAATGAGCAGTTCTTC. Its translation is CASVRRRGPYNEQFF.

The V call is TRBV28, the J call TRBJ1-5; possible D gene TRBD1, 5 bases. Trimming stripped 7 bases from V and 2 bases from J, with 18 bases between. From germline, CDR1 is MDHEN and CDR2 SYDVKM. This CDR3 has 16 amino acids. DNA for the CDR3: TGTGCCAGCAATCCAGCAGGGACGGGGGGCAATCAGCCCCAGCATTTT. This codes for CASNPAGTGGNQPQHF.

The V and J genes are TRBV7-2 and TRBJ1-5; unclear D gene. Germline-derived CDR1 and CDR2 are SGHTA and FQGNSA. V gave up 5 bases and J gave up 7 bases, with 9 bases separating them. CDR3 length equals 12 residues. DNA for the CDR3: TGTGCCAGCAGCGTTCCAGGCCAGCCCCAGCATTTT. Translating gives CASSVPGQPQHF.

This clone was recorded only once. The V call is TRBV5-1, the J call TRBJ2-3, with TRBD2 identical over 12 bases. V lost 4 bases and J lost 0; bases outside the gene matches: 3. CDR1 SGHRS and CDR2 YFSETQ come from the germline V gene. CDR3 size: 16 residues. The CDR3 is CASSGGTSGSTDTQYF. Written as DNA, the CDR3 is TGCGCCAGCAGCGGAGGGACTAGCGGGAGCACAGATACGCAGTATTTT.

V and J are TRBV5-6 and TRBJ2-3; D gene uncertain. Looked up from germline, CDR1 is SGHDT and CDR2 is YYEEEE. Trimming took 2 bases from V and 4 from J, leaving 8 bases between them. CDR3 size: 13 residues. CDR3 in amino acids: CASSFAASDTQYF. As DNA, the CDR3 is TGTGCCAGCAGCTTCGCGGCTTCAGATACGCAGTATTTT.

This chain connects TRBV19 to TRBJ1-2; the D gene is possibly TRBD1 (6 bases). Per germline, CDR1 LNHDA and CDR2 SQIVND (reference sequence). This CDR3 is built from 13 residues. The V gene lost 3 bases and the J gene lost 6 bases, with 11 bases spanning the gap. CDR3 region: CASSMNRVDGYTF. As DNA, the CDR3 is TGTGCCAGTAGTATGAACAGGGTAGATGGCTACACCTTC.

The chain carries TRBV7-2 and TRBJ2-7, with a tentative D call TRBD2 (6 bases). Germline V gene data show CDR1 as SGHTA and CDR2 as FQGNSA. Trimming removed 4 bases from V and 7 bases from J, with 17 bases in between. CDR3 length: 14 amino acids. CDR3 residues: CASSWVGMAGEQYF. DNA of the CDR3: TGTGCCAGCAGCTGGGTTGGCATGGCGGGGGAGCAGTACTTC.

The V gene is TRBV28, the J gene TRBJ2-7, with D possibly being TRBD1 (7 bases). Trimming stripped 3 bases from V and 2 bases from J, with 11 bases between. The germline V gene has CDR1 MDHEN and CDR2 SYDVKM. The CDR3 totals 14 residues. The CDR3 DNA reads TGTGCCAGCAGTTTGGCGGGACAGACCTACGAGCAGTACTTC. Protein: CASSLAGQTYEQYF.

CDR3 DNA sequence: TGTGCCAGCAGTTTCTATACCCATCCTGGACAGTCTACCTTATACGGCACAGATACGCAGTATTTT. Amino acids: CASSFYTHPGQSTLYGTDTQYF. V and J are TRBV27 and TRBJ2-3; tentative D call: TRBD1 (6 bases). This CDR3 region has 22 residues. Germline CDR1 and CDR2: MNHEY and SMNVEV (reference sequence). The germline V and J ends were trimmed by 3 bases and 1 base, with 32 bases remaining between them.

The chain carries TRBV30 and TRBJ2-1; 7 bases are shared with TRBD2. The CDR3 loop spans 12 amino acids. Germline CDR1 reads GTSNPN; CDR2 reads SVGIG (reference sequence). The junction had 5 bases not matched to a gene; V was cut back by 0 bases and J by 12 bases. Here the CDR3 DNA reads TGTGCCTGGAGTGTACTAGCGTTTGGGCAGTTCTTC. Its translation is CAWSVLAFGQFF.

The CDR3: CASSRTSGPWDTQYF. The DNA of the CDR3 is TGTGCCAGCAGCCGTACTAGCGGTCCATGGGATACGCAGTATTTT. The chain uses TRBV11-3 and TRBJ2-3, with 8 bases fitting TRBD2. The CDR3 extends over 15 amino acids. CDR1 is SGHNT, CDR2 YENEEA, per germline. Trimming removed 5 bases from V and 6 bases from J; junction bases left unmatched: 10.

This chain joins TRBV6-5 and TRBJ2-1, with D perhaps TRBD2 (5 bases). The CDR3 has 15 amino acids. V gave up 6 bases and J gave up 8 bases, with 20 bases separating them. Germline-derived CDR1 and CDR2 are MNHEY and SVGAGI. The CDR3: CASSPSEGAFDEQFF. In DNA, the CDR3 is TGTGCCAGCAGCCCCAGCGAGGGAGCCTTTGATGAGCAGTTCTTC.

The chain is built from TRBV9 and TRBJ2-6, with D possibly matching TRBD1 (5 bases). Trimming left V 10 bases short and J 1 base short, with 18 bases between. The CDR3 loop spans 16 amino acids. The germline gives CDR1 SGDLS, CDR2 YYNGEE. CDR3 coding DNA: TGTGCCTCCACCGGACAAGTCCAATCTGGGGCCAACGTCCTGACTTTC. This sequence encodes CASTGQVQSGANVLTF.

The chain carries TRBV6-5 and TRBJ2-7; TRBD2 might be the D (6 bases). V shed 6 bases and J shed 0 bases, with 15 bases lying between them. The CDR3 consists of 15 residues. Germline V gene lookup returns CDR1 MNHEY and CDR2 SVGAGI. CDR3 DNA sequence: TGTGCCAGCAGCCGCGGGGTGTGGGGCTCCTACGAGCAGTACTTC. Residues: CASSRGVWGSYEQYF.

The gene calls are TRBV14 and TRBJ2-7; 11 bases line up with TRBD2. The length of the CDR3 is 15 residues. V lost 4 bases to trimming and J lost 4 bases; unmatched junction nucleotides: 6. Looked up from germline, CDR1 is SGHDN and CDR2 is FVKESK. CDR3 sequence (DNA): TGTGCCAGCAGCCCCATAGCGGGGGGGTGGTACGAGCAGTACTTC. Translated, it gives CASSPIAGGWYEQYF.

This chain links TRBV12-3 or TRBV12-4 with TRBJ1-2; D ambiguous. The CDR3 covers 13 residues. The V and J ends lost 7 bases and 6 bases respectively, with 15 bases between them. Here the CDR3 reads CASTPGEVNGYTF. The DNA for the CDR3 is TGTGCCAGCACCCCTGGAGAGGTGAATGGCTACACCTTC.

This sequence joins TRBV10-3 and TRBJ2-7, with 8 bases matching TRBD2. V shed 6 bases, J shed 7 bases, and the junction held 11 bases outside the gene matches. The germline CDR1 and CDR2 sequences are ENHRY and SYGVKD. This CDR3 spans 14 amino acids. CDR3 in amino acids: CAIRMGTSSTEQYF. In DNA, the CDR3 is TGTGCCATCAGGATGGGGACTAGTTCTACTGAGCAGTACTTC.

This clone has just one count. The chain combines TRBV24-1 with TRBJ2-3; D might be TRBD2 (5 bases). The CDR3 extends over 15 amino acids. Trimming stripped 5 bases from V and 7 bases from J, with 18 bases between. The germline gives CDR1 KGHDR, CDR2 SFDVKD. The chain's CDR3 is CATSGGASSGYTQYF. CDR3 nucleotide sequence: TGTGCCACCAGTGGGGGAGCGTCGAGTGGGTATACGCAGTATTTT.

The genes are TRBV7-9 and TRBJ2-3; D perhaps matches TRBD1 (6 bases). Trimming pared 1 base from V and 3 bases from J, leaving 11 bases between. Germline V gene data show CDR1 as SEHNR and CDR2 as FQNEAQ (reference sequence). This CDR3 is 15 amino acids long. The CDR3 is CASSLERRGTDTQYF. The CDR3 DNA is TGTGCCAGCAGCTTAGAGCGCAGGGGTACAGATACGCAGTATTTT.

The chain recombines TRBV19 with TRBJ2-7; 9 nucleotides agree with TRBD2. Germline V gene sequence: CDR1 LNHDA, CDR2 SQIVND (reference sequence). This CDR3 is 13 amino acids long. Trimming at V came to 4 bases and at J to 3 bases, leaving 1 base not matched to a gene. CDR3 DNA sequence: TGTGCCAGTAGTACTAGCGGGATCTACGAGCAGTACTTC. Translating gives CASSTSGIYEQYF.